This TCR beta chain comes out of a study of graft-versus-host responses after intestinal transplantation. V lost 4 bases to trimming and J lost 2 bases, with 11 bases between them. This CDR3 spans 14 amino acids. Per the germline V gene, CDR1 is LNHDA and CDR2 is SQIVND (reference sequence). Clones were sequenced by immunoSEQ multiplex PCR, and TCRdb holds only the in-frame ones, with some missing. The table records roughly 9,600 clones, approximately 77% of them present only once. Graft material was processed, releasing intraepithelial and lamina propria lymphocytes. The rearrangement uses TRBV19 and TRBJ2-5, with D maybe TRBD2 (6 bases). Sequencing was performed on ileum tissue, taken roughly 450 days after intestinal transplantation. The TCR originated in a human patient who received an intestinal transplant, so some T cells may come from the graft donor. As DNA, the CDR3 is TGTGCCAGTAGTAGAGCGGGTTTTCAAGAGACCCAGTACTTC. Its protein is CASSRAGFQETQYF.